The clone carrying this T cell receptor (beta chain) has more than one count but fewer than ten. Its antigen is not known. The record originates from a study of CD8+CD57+ T cells in acquired aplastic anemia. Patients picked for sequencing had shown CD8+CD57+ cell expansion detected by flow cytometry. Severe acquired aplastic anemia was present in every patient. Genomic DNA templated the TCR beta VDJ and CDR3 profiling. TCRdb re-analysed the reads in MiXCR, keeping a single row per CDR3 protein. The data show about 180,000 distinct CDR3 sequences, 55% to 65% seen once. Findings and limits, study-wide: With respect to CD8+ Simpson's diversity, patients and controls did not differ significantly.

Sequencing input: sorted CD4+, CD8+, or CD8+CD57+ T cells (not recorded which) from PBMCs. This receptor was taken from a human donor with aplastic anemia.

The CDR3 DNA follows: TGTGCCATCAGTGAGTATTCAGATACGCAGTATTTT. It encodes CAISEYSDTQYF. V usage is TRBV10-3 and J usage is TRBJ2-3, with D unresolved. With 1 base removed from V and 4 bases from J, the gap between germline ends came to 3 bases. Germline V CDR1 and CDR2: ENHRY, SYGVKD. This CDR3 comprises 12 residues.